These 15 T cell receptor beta chains share one sample of origin, sequenced in a study of tumor-infiltrating lymphocytes in primary liver carcinoma. From 500 ng total RNA, TCR beta cDNA was generated with a primer in the constant region. Libraries of TCR beta came from three nested multiplex PCR rounds with slightly modified ARM-PCR. Rounds one and two of PCR, each of 10 cycles, were primed with TRBV1-TRBV30 forward primers and a C-beta reverse primer. One entry per CDR3 protein, called by TCRdb with MiXCR from the multiplex PCR reads. The sample lists fewer than 350,000 distinct CDR3 sequences, 50% to 70% seen once, with about 9.4% in the top ten. In addition to blood RNA drawn from unsorted whole blood, germline DNA was extracted. Material: peripheral blood. Receptor source: a man aged 35 to 55 with primary liver carcinoma and hepatitis B virus infection.

As DNA, the CDR3 is TGTGCCAGCAGCCCCCGGACTAGCGGGACCCCTACGGAGCAGTTCTTC. Translated, it gives CASSPRTSGTPTEQFF. The rearrangement joins TRBV7-8 to TRBJ2-1; 12 bases line up with TRBD2. The CDR3 totals 16 residues. Trimming at V came to 5 bases and at J to 10 bases, leaving 12 bases not matched to a gene. CDR1 is SGHVS and CDR2 is FQNEAQ in the germline V gene.

Turning to this clonotype: A much larger clone differs from this one at a single base, so this may be a read error. The chain has TRBV4-3 and TRBJ2-1; tentative D call: TRBD1 (6 bases). V was shortened by 6 bases and J by 8 bases, with 17 bases between the two germline ends. The germline gives CDR1 LGHNA, CDR2 YSLEER. The CDR3 spans 14 residues. CDR3 sequence: CASRRRDPGDEQFF. The CDR3 nucleotides are TGCGCCAGCAGGCGCCGAGATCCAGGGGATGAGCAGTTCTTC.

The rearrangement links TRBV4-1 to TRBJ2-3, with TRBD2 matching 11 bases. Germline-derived CDR1 and CDR2 are MGHRA and YSYEKL. V lost 7 bases, J lost 7 bases, and 16 bases stayed unmatched. This CDR3 has 17 residues. CDR3 region: CASTPPTLAGGLYTQYF. The CDR3 nucleotides read TGCGCCAGCACCCCGCCAACTCTAGCGGGAGGCCTGTATACGCAGTATTTT.

The CDR3 is CATRLLTRLGHEQFF. CDR3 DNA sequence: TGTGCCACCAGGCTATTGACCAGATTGGGCCATGAGCAGTTCTTC. The genes are TRBV6-1 and TRBJ2-1; D is ambiguous. Germline CDR1 and CDR2: MNHNS and SASEGT. The length of the CDR3 is 15 residues. V lost 10 bases to trimming and J lost 8 bases, with 24 bases between them.

This clonotype came up many times. The chain combines TRBV6-1 with TRBJ2-2; 12 positions match TRBD2. The J segment lost 4 bases and the V segment lost 5 bases, leaving 5 bases of the junction unmatched. CDR3 length equals 16 residues. Germline CDR1 MNHNS, CDR2 SASEGT. Written as DNA, the CDR3 is TGTGCCAGCAGTCTAGCGGGAGGGCCGGGCACCGGGGAGCTGTTTTTT. Its protein product is CASSLAGGPGTGELFF.

Points on this clonotype: A read error is possible here, since a much larger clone lies one base away. The chain is built from TRBV4-1 and TRBJ2-7; TRBD1 matches at 10 bases. V lost 1 base and J lost 0; bases outside the gene matches: 3. The CDR3 length is 16 residues. CDR1 and CDR2 from the germline V gene are MGHRA and YSYEKL. Written as DNA, the CDR3 is TGCGCCAGCAGCCAAGGTCGGACAGGGGGCTCCTACGAGCAGTACTTC. This codes for CASSQGRTGGSYEQYF.

Turning to this clonotype: The junction shows a germline mismatch at one end, possibly a read error. This sequence joins TRBV6-1 and TRBJ2-3; the D gene is possibly TRBD2 (6 bases). Germline assignment: CDR1 MNHNS and CDR2 SASEGT. The CDR3 runs to 12 residues. CDR3 DNA sequence: TGTGCCAGCAGTCGGACTACAGGTACGCAGTATTTT. This translates into CASSRTTGTQYF.

Worth noting for this clonotype: A much larger clonotype is one base distant, so this may be a read error. The J gene is TRBJ2-3, the V gene TRBV4-2; D remains unclear. This CDR3 has 15 residues. Germline loops: CDR1 LGHNA, CDR2 YNFKEQ. CDR3 loop: CGSSQDPTSTDTQYF. Written as DNA, the CDR3 is TGTGGCAGCAGCCAAGATCCGACTAGCACAGATACGCAGTATTTT.

As regards this clonotype: A much more abundant neighbour one base away suggests this may be a read error. The chain is built from TRBV4-3 and TRBJ1-2; TRBD1 matches at 8 bases. The V and J ends lost 0 bases and 6 bases, in that order; junction bases with no gene match: 9. The germline V gene encodes CDR1 LGHNA and CDR2 YSLEER. CDR3 length equals 16 residues. The CDR3 nucleotides are TGCGCCAGCAGCCAAGATTTCCAGGACAGGGAACATGGCTACACCTTC. Its protein product is CASSQDFQDREHGYTF.

This clonotype occurred many times. The chain joins TRBV29-1 to TRBJ1-3; the D is unclear. This CDR3 region has 17 residues. Germline-derived CDR1 and CDR2 are SQVTM and ANQGSEA. With 1 base removed from V and 0 bases from J, the gap between germline ends came to 16 bases. Here the CDR3 DNA reads TGCAGCGTTGAAGTCTGGGTCGCTACACTCTCTGGAAACACCATATATTTT. Translating gives CSVEVWVATLSGNTIYF.

The V call is TRBV4-3, the J call TRBJ2-2; no clear D gene. Germline V CDR1 and CDR2: LGHNA, YSLEER. V was pared by 7 bases and J by 5 bases, with 14 bases between. The CDR3 is 14 residues long. Written as DNA, the CDR3 is TGCGCCAGCAACCACTCCCCGGTGACCGGGGAGCTGTTTTTT. Its protein product is CASNHSPVTGELFF.

As concerns this clonotype: With a much larger clone just one base away, this may be a read error. The gene calls are TRBV10-3 and TRBJ2-2, with TRBD2 as a possible D gene (6 bases). From germline, CDR1 is ENHRY and CDR2 SYGVKD. The CDR3 consists of 15 residues. CDR3 DNA sequence: TGTGCCATCAGTGACGGGGGATCGAACACCGGGAAGCTGTTTTTT. Protein product: CAISDGGSNTGKLFF.

This sequence joins TRBV24-1 and TRBJ1-5; D may be TRBD1 (6 bases). The CDR3 contains 13 residues. V was clipped by 6 bases and J by 4 bases, with 9 bases between them. CDR1 and CDR2 from the germline V gene are KGHDR and SFDVKD. The CDR3 reads CATSQQGNQPQHF. Written as DNA, the CDR3 is TGTGCCACCAGTCAACAGGGAAATCAGCCCCAGCATTTT.

This clonotype was seen a single time. CDR3 in amino acids: CASSRAEEKLFF. CDR3 bases: TGTGCCAGTAGTCGGGCTGAGGAAAAACTGTTTTTT. V and J are TRBV19 and TRBJ1-4, with D uncertain. CDR3 length: 12 residues. Germline V gene sequence: CDR1 LNHDA, CDR2 SQIVND (reference sequence). Trimming took off 5 bases at V and 8 bases at J, with 9 bases between the two ends.

Details on this clonotype: The junction departs from the called germline gene at one end, perhaps through a read error. This chain uses TRBV29-1 with TRBJ2-6; D is undetermined. Germline CDR1 and CDR2: SQVTM and ANQGSEA. The CDR3 runs 13 residues. The chain's CDR3 is CRVAATGVNVLTF. The CDR3 DNA reads as TGCAGAGTTGCAGCCACTGGGGTCAACGTCCTGACTTTC.